Below, one TCR beta chain is given with its context. These data are taken from a study of blood T cell repertoires in COVID-19. The overall study: Sites across the United States, Italy and Spain contributed samples from acute and convalescent COVID-19.

Patients at the Seattle site were enrolled during active infection and followed longitudinally. Looked up from germline, CDR1 is LGHNT and CDR2 is FRNRAP. J lost 0 bases, V lost 5 bases, and 5 bases had no gene match. The CDR3 has 15 amino acids. Original analysis: Nucleated cell counts were estimated from reference gene primer amplification. Libraries were prepared by immunoSEQ multiplex PCR; TCRdb keeps only in-frame clonotypes and omits some of them. That table furnishes V, J and clone size, whereas the DNA furnished D and trimming. The sample contains tens of thousands of clones, roughly 90% of which appear only once.

The chain has TRBV12-5 and TRBJ2-3; 7 bases agree with TRBD2. The clonotype originates from a man aged 55 to 70 with COVID-19, enrolled during active disease. The sequenced sample consisted of peripheral blood. DNA for the CDR3: TGTGCTAGTGGTACCGGGGGGTCTAGCACAGATACGCAGTATTTT. This codes for CASGTGGSSTDTQYF.